This T cell receptor beta chain was captured by sequencing in a study of a mutant IDH1 vaccine in newly diagnosed glioma. Overall study findings and caveats: Any relationship between pseudoprogression and changes in top peripheral T cell clonotypes seemed absent.

Time point: week 47, end of study. In the vaccine, a single dose held 300 ug of the mutant IDH1 20-mer peptide, along with topical imiquimod. V lost 0 bases and J lost 5, with 11 bases in between. The CDR3 is 14 residues long. Per the germline V gene, CDR1 is WNHNN and CDR2 is SYGVQD (reference sequence). Concerning this clone: Its antigen is currently unknown.

This table comes from immunoSEQ multiplex PCR, and its TCRdb copy is limited to in-frame clones, with some not included. The sample yields tens of thousands of clones, 81% seen once. The V call is TRBV10-1, the J call TRBJ2-7; D may be TRBD1 (6 bases). Sequences were derived from PBMCs, sampled from a glioma patient whose treatment included an IDH1 peptide vaccine. This TCR was sampled from a man aged 40-50 years with glioma. Here the CDR3 DNA reads TGCGCCAGCAGTGAGTCGCAGGGGCAAGACGAGCAGTACTTC. As protein: CASSESQGQDEQYF.